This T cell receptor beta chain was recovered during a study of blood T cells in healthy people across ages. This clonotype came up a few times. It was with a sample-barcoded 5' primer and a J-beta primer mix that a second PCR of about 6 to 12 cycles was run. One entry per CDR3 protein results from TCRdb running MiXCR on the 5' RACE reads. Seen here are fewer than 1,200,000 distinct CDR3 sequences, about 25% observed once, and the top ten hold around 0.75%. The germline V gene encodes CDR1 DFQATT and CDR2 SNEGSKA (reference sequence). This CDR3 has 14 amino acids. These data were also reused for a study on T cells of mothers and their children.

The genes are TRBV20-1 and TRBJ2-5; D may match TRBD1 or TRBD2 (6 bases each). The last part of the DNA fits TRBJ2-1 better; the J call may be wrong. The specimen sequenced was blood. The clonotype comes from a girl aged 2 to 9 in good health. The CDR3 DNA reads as TGCAGTGCTAGAGAGAGGGGGGCCGGTTATGAGCAGTTCTTC. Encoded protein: CSARERGAGYEQFF.